Reported below is one TCR beta chain. Antigen unknown. After expansion with viral peptide pools in the ViraFEST assay, antigen-specific CD4+ T cells were sequenced. The culture ran for about eleven days before CD4+ T cells were isolated. Each vaccine recipient was nucleocapsid antibody negative and had no prior SARS-CoV-2 infection. In the cultures, half the medium was exchanged for IL-2 medium on days 3 and 7. The sample originates from a study of vaccination effects on CD4 cells after COVID-19. Assay used: immunoSEQ multiplex PCR; TCRdb lists only in-frame clones, some missing. The data hold under 70,000 clones, with less than 80% observed a single time. This CDR3 has 18 residues. Germline V gives CDR1 LGHDT, CDR2 YNNKEL (reference sequence). Trimming left V 6 bases short and J 0 bases short, with 22 bases between.

This receptor was identified in a human donor who received a COVID-19 vaccine. Sequences were derived from CD4+ T cells from PBMCs cultured with HCoV-OC43 spike peptides, sampled before COVID-19 vaccination. As for subset: HCoV-OC43 spike overlapping peptide pool stimulation. The chain employs TRBV3-1 (or the pseudogene TRBV3-2) and TRBJ2-3, with a weak D call TRBD1 (6 bases). CDR3 sequence: CASSHRGRGRGSTDTQYF. DNA for the CDR3: TGTGCCAGCAGTCATCGGGGTAGGGGCAGGGGAAGCACAGATACGCAGTATTTT.